These 16 T cell receptor beta chains share one sample of origin, sequenced in a study of T-cell memory formation after mild COVID-19. One entry per CDR3 protein, called by TCRdb with MiXCR from the 5' RACE reads. The sample yields about 360,000 distinct CDR3 sequences, under 15% seen once. The specimen sequenced was PBMCs or a T cell subset sorted from them (not recorded which). These receptor sequences come from a man aged 18 to 29 who had mild COVID-19 (a few samples of this study predate the infection). Cell type and time point are not known.

The rearrangement uses TRBV7-2 and TRBJ2-7; 9 nucleotides line up with TRBD1. The CDR3 length is 15 residues. Looked up from germline, CDR1 is SGHTA and CDR2 is FQGNSA. Germline trimming cut 7 bases from V and 3 bases from J; bases unmatched to any gene: 10. Here the CDR3 reads CASTTRVGQGYEQYF. The CDR3 bases are TGTGCCAGCACCACTCGGGTGGGACAGGGCTACGAGCAGTACTTC.

The table lists this clonotype with many counts. The rearrangement uses TRBV7-6 and TRBJ2-5, with D unclear. CDR3 length equals 16 residues. Trimming took 1 base from V and 4 from J, leaving 16 bases between them. CDR1 is SGHVS, CDR2 FNYEAQ, per germline. CDR3 region: CASSLGGTTARETQYF. The CDR3 coding sequence is TGTGCCAGCAGCTTAGGGGGTACTACGGCGCGAGAGACCCAGTACTTC.

This clonotype was counted only a few times. The chain couples TRBV30 to TRBJ2-7; D is possibly TRBD2 (5 bases). Germline V gene data show CDR1 as GTSNPN and CDR2 as SVGIG (reference sequence). The CDR3 contains 14 residues. Trimming cost V 3 bases and J 3 bases, with 15 bases left between them. CDR3 loop: CAWRPPGSYYEQYF. The CDR3 bases are TGTGCCTGGAGACCCCCGGGGTCCTACTACGAGCAGTACTTC.

This clonotype was counted ten times or more. The genes are TRBV3-1 and TRBJ2-2; D not resolved. The CDR3 sequence is 17 residues long. The germline CDR1 and CDR2 sequences are LGHDT and YNNKEL (reference sequence). The V and J ends lost 1 base and 2 bases respectively, with 14 bases between them. CDR3 loop: CASSQALGRVNTGELFF. DNA for the CDR3: TGTGCCAGCAGCCAAGCCCTAGGTCGGGTAAACACCGGGGAGCTGTTTTTT.

A few counts support this clonotype. This sequence joins TRBV12-3 or TRBV12-4 and TRBJ2-1; 11 bases are a match to TRBD2. V shed 4 bases, J shed 9 bases, and the junction held 8 bases outside the gene matches. The CDR3 sequence is 15 residues long. Here the CDR3 DNA reads TGTGCCAGCAGTTGGGTTAGCGGGGGGGCGGGTGAGCAGTTCTTC. Its protein is CASSWVSGGAGEQFF.

There are many counts of this clonotype. V and J are TRBV6-2 or TRBV6-3 and TRBJ2-7; TRBD1 agrees at 10 bases. With V trimmed by 4 bases and J by 1 base, 1 base remained unmatched. The germline V gene encodes CDR1 MNHEY and CDR2 SVGEGT. The CDR3 contains 14 residues. The DNA for the CDR3 is TGTGCCAGCAGTTCGGGACAGGGGTCCTACGAGCAGTACGTC. It is translated as CASSSGQGSYEQYV.

V is TRBV4-1 and J is TRBJ2-5; the D is unclear. This CDR3 contains 14 residues. CDR1 is MGHRA, CDR2 YSYEKL, per germline. Trimming shortened V by 1 base and J by 5 bases, and 11 bases separated the two germline ends. The chain's CDR3 is CASSQAPRRETQYF. The CDR3 DNA follows: TGCGCCAGCAGCCAAGCCCCCCGTAGGGAGACCCAGTACTTC.

This clonotype was found a few times. The CDR3 sequence: CASSQGETEDTQYF. CDR3 in DNA: TGTGCCAGCAGCCAAGGAGAGACTGAAGATACGCAGTATTTT. The genes are TRBV4-2 and TRBJ2-3; D is unclear. Between the trimmed V and J ends, which lost 1 base and 5 bases, there was a span of 10 bases. Germline V gene lookup returns CDR1 LGHNA and CDR2 YNFKEQ. The CDR3 has 14 residues.

The table lists this clonotype with many counts. The rearrangement joins TRBV5-1 to TRBJ2-3; the match to TRBD2 covers 7 bases. Germline assignment: CDR1 SGHRS and CDR2 YFSETQ. This CDR3 spans 14 amino acids. The trim removed 2 bases at V and 3 bases at J, leaving 3 bases unmatched. This CDR3 is CASSLRLATDTQYF. DNA for the CDR3: TGCGCCAGCAGCTTAAGACTAGCTACAGATACGCAGTATTTT. Together with reference TRBV5-1 and TRBJ2-3, the CDR3 gives the full variable domain: KAGVTQTPRYLIKTRGQQVTLSCSPISGHRSVSWYQQTPGQGLQFLFEYFSETQRNKGNFPGRFSGRQFSNSRSEMNVSTLELGDSALYLCASSLRLATDTQYFGPGTRLTVL.

The chain joins TRBV18 to TRBJ2-5; possible D gene TRBD2, 6 bases. The V end lost 0 bases, the J end lost 4 bases, and 12 bases lay between the germline ends. In germline, CDR1 is KGHSH, CDR2 LQKENI. The CDR3 totals 15 residues. CDR3 loop: CASSPPGGRGETQYF. Here the CDR3 DNA reads TGTGCCAGCTCACCACCGGGGGGAAGGGGAGAGACCCAGTACTTC.

V is TRBV12-3 or TRBV12-4 and J is TRBJ2-1; 8 bases line up with TRBD1. J gave up 7 bases and V 4 bases, and 6 bases lay outside the gene matches. CDR3 length: 14 amino acids. The CDR3 loop reads CASSSQGALNEQFF. The DNA for the CDR3 is TGTGCCAGCAGTTCCCAGGGGGCCCTAAATGAGCAGTTCTTC.

CDR3 nucleotides: TGCGCCAGCAGTGAAGGGGGGGGACACACTGAAGCTTTCTTT. This translates into CASSEGGGHTEAFF. The rearrangement joins TRBV10-2 to TRBJ1-1; possible D gene TRBD1, 6 bases. The CDR3 runs 14 residues. Germline V gene lookup returns CDR1 WSHSY and CDR2 SAAADI. Deletions cut 3 bases from V and 3 bases from J, with 11 bases between.

In its sample, this clonotype was seen a few times. The rearrangement links TRBV2 to TRBJ1-1; the D is unclear. CDR1 is SNHLY and CDR2 is FYNNEI in the germline V gene. CDR3 length equals 12 residues. The CDR3 DNA follows: TGTCCTAGAATTCGGGAGAACACTGAAGCTTTCTTT. Residues: CPRIRENTEAFF.

The genes are TRBV5-1 and TRBJ2-7; D remains unclear. This CDR3 region has 13 residues. The germline V and J ends were trimmed by 5 bases and 2 bases, with 11 bases remaining between them. The V gene's germline CDR1 is SGHRS and CDR2 YFSETQ. CDR3 nucleotides: TGCGCCAGCAGTTTCACAGTGGCCTACGAGCAGTACTTC. This encodes CASSFTVAYEQYF.

This clonotype occurred once. The rearrangement uses TRBV27 and TRBJ2-2; D remains unclear. Germline V gene lookup returns CDR1 MNHEY and CDR2 SMNVEV (reference sequence). This CDR3 region has 16 residues. The V gene lost 3 bases and the J gene lost 2 bases, with 13 bases spanning the gap. CDR3 coding DNA: TGTGCCAGCAGTTTGGGTGCGTTTTTCAACACCGGGGAGCTGTTTTTT. It encodes CASSLGAFFNTGELFF.

V usage is TRBV5-4 and J usage is TRBJ2-3; D is undetermined. Looked up from germline, CDR1 is SGHNT and CDR2 is YYREEE (reference sequence). The CDR3 extends over 14 amino acids. V lost 6 bases, J lost 0 bases, and 11 bases lay in between. CDR3 loop: CASIGTASTDTQYF. The DNA for the CDR3 is TGTGCCAGCATTGGAACGGCTAGCACAGATACGCAGTATTTT.